The 26 T cell receptor beta chains listed next were all sequenced from one sample in a study of cytomegalovirus exposure and HLA in healthy donors. Sequenced by immunoSEQ multiplex PCR; TCRdb stores in-frame clones only, minus some. The sample gives roughly 140,000 clones, about 88% of which show up once; 3.3% is in the top ten. Sample: PBMCs. These receptors originate from a young woman in good health and CMV-seropositive.

The chain combines TRBV28 with TRBJ1-2, with D hard to call. Per germline, CDR1 MDHEN and CDR2 SYDVKM. The V end lost 3 bases, the J end lost 3 bases, and 11 bases lay between the germline ends. The CDR3 consists of 14 residues. The CDR3 here is CASSFWGEDYGYTF. The CDR3 DNA reads as TGTGCCAGCAGTTTCTGGGGAGAAGACTATGGCTACACCTTC.

Ten or more counts support this clone. The chain links TRBV4-1 to TRBJ2-3; 8 bases match TRBD1. CDR3 size: 14 residues. V shed 4 bases and J 4 bases; nucleotides not matched to a gene: 4. From germline, CDR1 is MGHRA and CDR2 YSYEKL. In nucleotides, the CDR3 is TGCGCCAGCAGCCCTCTACAGGGGGCAGATACGCAGTATTTT. Translating it yields CASSPLQGADTQYF.

The chain carries TRBV19 and TRBJ1-5; possibly TRBD1 for D (6 bases). CDR3 length: 15 amino acids. Trimming cost V 7 bases and J 0 bases, with 13 bases left between them. Germline-derived CDR1 and CDR2 are LNHDA and SQIVND (reference sequence). CDR3 amino acids: CASTPDRSSNQPQHF. In DNA, the CDR3 is TGTGCCAGTACCCCCGACAGGAGTAGCAATCAGCCCCAGCATTTT.

The chain employs TRBV30 and TRBJ2-5; 9 nucleotides agree with TRBD1. Germline V gene lookup returns CDR1 GTSNPN and CDR2 SVGIG (reference sequence). With 3 bases clipped from V and 2 bases from J, the junction kept 10 bases outside the gene matches. The CDR3 is 16 amino acids. This CDR3 reads CAWSRPVTGGQETQYF. The CDR3 nucleotides are TGTGCCTGGAGCCGACCCGTGACAGGGGGACAAGAGACCCAGTACTTC.

The V and J genes are TRBV28 and TRBJ1-1; TRBD1 matches at 8 bases. V was pared by 4 bases and J by 5 bases, with 6 bases of the junction left unmatched. The CDR3 has 14 amino acids. Germline CDR1 is MDHEN and CDR2 is SYDVKM. The DNA for the CDR3 is TGTGCCAGCAGTTGGGCAGGGGGCAGGACTGAAGCTTTCTTT. This sequence encodes CASSWAGGRTEAFF. Full variable domain (missing parts from reference TRBV28 and TRBJ1-1): DVKVTQSSRYLVKRTGEKVFLECVQDMDHENMFWYRQDPGLGLRLIYFSYDVKMKEKGDIPEGYSVSREKKERFSLILESASTNQTSMYLCASSWAGGRTEAFFGQGTRLTVV.

This chain connects TRBV28 to TRBJ2-2; TRBD1 matches 7 bases. With 5 bases clipped from V and 12 bases from J, the junction kept 6 bases outside the gene matches. CDR1 is MDHEN, CDR2 SYDVKM, per germline. The CDR3 consists of 12 residues. The DNA of the CDR3 is TGTGCCAGCAGTCTAGGGACAGTTCAGCTGTTTTTT. This gives the protein CASSLGTVQLFF.

V is TRBV18 and J is TRBJ1-4; 8 positions match TRBD1. Looked up from germline, CDR1 is KGHSH and CDR2 is LQKENI. V shed 6 bases and J 11 bases; nucleotides not matched to a gene: 8. The CDR3 is 13 residues long. The CDR3 DNA follows: TGTGCCAGCTCGGAGGACAGGGACGGTAAACTGTTTTTT. Its translation: CASSEDRDGKLFF.

This chain joins TRBV9 and TRBJ2-1; 10 positions agree with TRBD2. CDR3 length: 13 amino acids. Germline V gives CDR1 SGDLS, CDR2 YYNGEE. Trimming cost V 2 bases and J 16 bases; bases outside gene matches: 9. The CDR3 here is CASSVPGLASLFF. In nucleotides, the CDR3 is TGTGCCAGCAGCGTCCCGGGACTAGCGAGTCTTTTCTTC.

The chain carries TRBV5-4 and TRBJ2-6; TRBD2 matches 13 bases. Germline values: CDR1 SGHNT, CDR2 YYREEE (reference sequence). V shed 4 bases and J 2 bases; nucleotides not matched to a gene: 3. This CDR3 comprises 17 residues. The CDR3 loop reads CASSGGLAGAGANVLTF. For the CDR3, the DNA is TGTGCCAGCAGCGGTGGACTAGCGGGAGCTGGGGCCAACGTCCTGACTTTC.

CDR3 region: CASIRTVGWGTEAFF. CDR3 coding DNA: TGTGCCAGCATCAGGACAGTAGGGTGGGGCACTGAAGCTTTCTTT. The chain uses TRBV6-1 and TRBJ1-1, with D perhaps TRBD1 (6 bases). CDR1 and CDR2 (germline): MNHNS, SASEGT. V shed 7 bases and J shed 4 bases, with 19 bases lying between them. This CDR3 has 15 amino acids.

CDR3 nucleotide sequence: TGTGCCAGCAGCTTCGCGGTGAGCTCCTACGAGCAGTACTTC. Its protein product is CASSFAVSSYEQYF. The rearrangement joins TRBV5-8 to TRBJ2-7, with D uncertain. Germline V CDR1 and CDR2: SGHTS, YDEGEE. The CDR3 totals 14 residues. Trimming removed 2 bases from V and 0 bases from J, with 9 bases in between.

This chain joins TRBV29-1 and TRBJ2-1; D remains unclear. CDR1 is SQVTM and CDR2 is ANQGSEA in the germline V gene. The CDR3 consists of 13 residues. Deletions cut 7 bases from V and 12 bases from J, with 22 bases between. The chain's CDR3 is CSAGPPTRVGQFF. As DNA, the CDR3 is TGCAGCGCCGGCCCCCCCACACGGGTGGGGCAGTTCTTC.

This clone was recorded once. The CDR3 DNA reads TGCGCCAGCAGCTTAAGGGCGGGAGAGGGCGATGAGCAGTTCTTC. Its translation: CASSLRAGEGDEQFF. The V gene is TRBV4-3, the J gene TRBJ2-1, with 7 bases fitting TRBD2. V was clipped by 5 bases and J by 8 bases; unmatched bases: 12. CDR1 and CDR2 from the germline V gene are LGHNA and YSLEER. This CDR3 is built from 15 residues.

The DNA for the CDR3 is TGTGCCTGGAGTGTATATAGCTCCTACGAGCAGTACTTC. Amino acid sequence: CAWSVYSSYEQYF. The chain is built from TRBV30 and TRBJ2-7; D unclear. The V and J ends lost 0 bases and 0 bases respectively, with 6 bases between them. This CDR3 is built from 13 residues. Germline V gene sequence: CDR1 GTSNPN, CDR2 SVGIG (reference sequence).

This rearrangement joins TRBV7-9 to TRBJ2-7; D is perhaps TRBD1 (5 bases). Germline CDR1 is SEHNR and CDR2 is FQNEAQ (reference sequence). The CDR3 spans 12 residues. Trimming stripped 5 bases from V and 6 bases from J, with 11 bases between. The CDR3 is CASSMSQGEQYF. The CDR3 DNA follows: TGTGCCAGCAGCATGAGCCAGGGCGAGCAGTACTTC.

The V call is TRBV11-1, the J call TRBJ1-2; D is undetermined. Germline CDR1 reads SGHAT; CDR2 reads FQDESV (reference sequence). The CDR3 is made up of 13 amino acids. The V end was cut by 5 bases, the J end by 7 bases, with 14 bases between. For the CDR3, the DNA is TGTGCCAGCAGCGCAGCGGGAGCTTTTGGCTACACCTTC. Translation: CASSAAGAFGYTF.

This sequence joins TRBV10-3 and TRBJ2-7; D might be TRBD2 (6 bases). With 7 bases removed from V and 2 bases from J, the gap between germline ends came to 12 bases. This CDR3 comprises 13 residues. Germline CDR1 ENHRY, CDR2 SYGVKD. The CDR3 loop reads CAITAEGPYEQYF. The CDR3, as DNA: TGTGCCATCACCGCGGAGGGTCCCTACGAGCAGTACTTC.

The chain has TRBV27 and TRBJ2-1; 10 positions agree with TRBD1. From germline, CDR1 is MNHEY and CDR2 SMNVEV (reference sequence). J gave up 2 bases and V 1 base, and 2 bases lay outside the gene matches. The CDR3 sequence is 16 residues long. CDR3 sequence reads: CASSLLGTGAYNEQFF. The CDR3 DNA follows: TGTGCCAGCAGTTTATTAGGGACAGGGGCCTACAATGAGCAGTTCTTC.

The chain links TRBV7-3 to TRBJ2-3, with TRBD2 matching over 8 bases. Germline V gives CDR1 SGHTA, CDR2 FQGTGA. The CDR3 is 15 residues long. Germline trimming cut 3 bases from V and 0 bases from J; bases unmatched to any gene: 2. The CDR3 coding sequence is TGTGCCAGCAGCTTCCTAGCGGGTAGCACAGATACGCAGTATTTT. Amino acids: CASSFLAGSTDTQYF.

The table lists this clone with a few counts. This chain joins TRBV5-5 and TRBJ2-7, with unresolved D. Germline CDR1 SGHKS, CDR2 YYEKEE (reference sequence). The CDR3 totals 13 residues. Trimming shortened V by 0 bases and J by 3 bases, and 7 bases separated the two germline ends. The CDR3 DNA sequence: TGTGCCAGCAGCTTGGACAGAATCTACGAGCAGTACTTC. This encodes CASSLDRIYEQYF.

V usage is TRBV7-8 and J usage is TRBJ2-7; 14 bases agree with TRBD2. Germline-derived CDR1 and CDR2 are SGHVS and FQNEAQ. The CDR3 extends over 16 amino acids. With V trimmed by 4 bases and J by 4 bases, 6 bases remained unmatched. The CDR3: CASSSTSGRARYEQYF. The CDR3, as DNA: TGTGCCAGCAGCTCGACTAGCGGGAGGGCCAGGTACGAGCAGTACTTC.

V and J are TRBV4-2 and TRBJ2-7; 12 bases line up with TRBD2. Trimming removed 0 bases from V and 4 bases from J; junction bases left unmatched: 4. This CDR3 comprises 16 residues. The V gene's germline CDR1 is LGHNA and CDR2 YNFKEQ. CDR3 nucleotide sequence: TGTGCCAGCAGCCAAGATCCCGGGACTAGCGGGTACGAGCAGTACTTC. Amino acid sequence: CASSQDPGTSGYEQYF.

This clone was counted once. The chain employs TRBV29-1 and TRBJ2-7; D possibly corresponds to TRBD1 (6 bases). The CDR3 totals 11 residues. V lost 6 bases, J lost 7 bases, and 13 bases lay in between. The germline V gene encodes CDR1 SQVTM and CDR2 ANQGSEA. In DNA, the CDR3 is TGCAGCGTCCTCAGGGGTTGGGAGCAGTACTTC. As protein: CSVLRGWEQYF.

The chain has TRBV29-1 and TRBJ2-5, with 9 bases aligning to TRBD2. CDR3 size: 13 residues. V lost 6 bases, J lost 2 bases, and 4 bases stayed unmatched. Germline loops: CDR1 SQVTM, CDR2 ANQGSEA. The CDR3 is CSVVAGVQETQYF. CDR3 in DNA: TGCAGCGTCGTAGCGGGGGTACAAGAGACCCAGTACTTC.

V is TRBV11-2 and J is TRBJ1-3; weak D call: TRBD1 (5 bases). Germline V gives CDR1 SGHAT, CDR2 FQNNGV. Deletions cut 0 bases from V and 3 bases from J, with 9 bases between. This CDR3 is 15 amino acids long. This chain's CDR3 is CASSLDWGVGNTIYF. The CDR3 DNA reads TGTGCCAGCAGCTTAGATTGGGGCGTTGGAAACACCATATATTTT.

V gene TRBV27 combines with J gene TRBJ2-1; 12 nucleotides line up with TRBD2. With 5 bases clipped from V and 7 bases from J, the junction kept 9 bases outside the gene matches. CDR3 length equals 16 residues. Germline CDR1 is MNHEY and CDR2 is SMNVEV (reference sequence). The CDR3 spells CASSAPRLAGVNEQFF. DNA of the CDR3: TGTGCCAGCAGTGCACCTCGACTAGCGGGAGTAAATGAGCAGTTCTTC.